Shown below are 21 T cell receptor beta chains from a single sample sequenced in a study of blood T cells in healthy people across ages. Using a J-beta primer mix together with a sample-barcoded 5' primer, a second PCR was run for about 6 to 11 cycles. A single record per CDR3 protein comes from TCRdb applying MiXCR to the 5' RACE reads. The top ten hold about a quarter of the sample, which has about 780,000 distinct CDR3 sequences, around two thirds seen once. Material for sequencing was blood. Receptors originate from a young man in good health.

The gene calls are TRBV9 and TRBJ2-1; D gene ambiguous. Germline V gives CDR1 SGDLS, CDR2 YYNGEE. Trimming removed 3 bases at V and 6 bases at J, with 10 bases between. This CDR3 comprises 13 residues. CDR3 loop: CASSAYIGNEQFF. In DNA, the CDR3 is TGTGCCAGCAGCGCATACATCGGCAATGAGCAGTTCTTC.

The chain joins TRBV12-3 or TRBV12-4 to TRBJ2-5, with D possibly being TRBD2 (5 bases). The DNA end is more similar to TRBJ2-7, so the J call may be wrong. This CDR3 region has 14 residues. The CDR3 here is CASSLRVSSDEQYF. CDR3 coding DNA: TGTGCCAGCAGTTTGCGGGTTTCATCGGACGAGCAGTACTTC.

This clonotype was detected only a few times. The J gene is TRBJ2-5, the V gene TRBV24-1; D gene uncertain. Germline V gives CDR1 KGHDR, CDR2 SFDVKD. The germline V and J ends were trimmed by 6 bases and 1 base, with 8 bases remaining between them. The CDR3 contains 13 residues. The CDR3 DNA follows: TGTGCCACCAGTAAGGATTTCCAAGAGACCCAGTACTTC. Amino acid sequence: CATSKDFQETQYF.

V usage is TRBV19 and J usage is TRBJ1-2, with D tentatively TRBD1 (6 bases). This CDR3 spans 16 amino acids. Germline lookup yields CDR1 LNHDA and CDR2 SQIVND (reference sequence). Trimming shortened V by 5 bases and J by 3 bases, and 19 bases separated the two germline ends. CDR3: CASSSPGDPRDYGYTF. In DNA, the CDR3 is TGTGCCAGTAGTTCTCCAGGGGACCCTAGGGACTATGGCTACACCTTC.

The CDR3 nucleotides are TGTGCCAGCAGCCCTACACGGCGAGGCGAGCAGTTCTTC. Encoded protein: CASSPTRRGEQFF. The chain couples TRBV3-1 to TRBJ2-1; D gene unclear. Trimming left V 4 bases short and J 10 bases short, with 14 bases between. The CDR3 covers 13 residues. Germline V gives CDR1 LGHDT, CDR2 YNNKEL (reference sequence).

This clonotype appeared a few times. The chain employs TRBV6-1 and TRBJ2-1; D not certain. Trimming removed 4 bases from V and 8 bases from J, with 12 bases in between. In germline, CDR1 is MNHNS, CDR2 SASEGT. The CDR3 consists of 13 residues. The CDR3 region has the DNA TGTGCCAGCAGTGCAATAGCCGATGATGAGCAGTTCTTC. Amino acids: CASSAIADDEQFF.

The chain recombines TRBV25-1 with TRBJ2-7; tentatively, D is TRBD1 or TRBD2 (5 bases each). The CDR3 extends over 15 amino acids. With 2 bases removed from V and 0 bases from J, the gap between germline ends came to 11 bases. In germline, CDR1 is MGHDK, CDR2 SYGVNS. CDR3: CASSEPGTSSYEQYF. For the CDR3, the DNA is TGTGCCAGCAGTGAACCCGGGACCTCCTCCTACGAGCAGTACTTC.

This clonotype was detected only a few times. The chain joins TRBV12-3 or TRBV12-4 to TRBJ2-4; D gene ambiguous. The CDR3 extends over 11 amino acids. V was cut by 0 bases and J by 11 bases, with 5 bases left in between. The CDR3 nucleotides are TGTGCCAGCAGTTTAGCCGATGTTCAGTACTTC. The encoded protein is CASSLADVQYF.

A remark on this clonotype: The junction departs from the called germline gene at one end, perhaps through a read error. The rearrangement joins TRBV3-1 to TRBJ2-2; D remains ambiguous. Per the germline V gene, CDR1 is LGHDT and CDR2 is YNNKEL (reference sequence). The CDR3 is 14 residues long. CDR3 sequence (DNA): TGTGCCAGCAGCCAGGGTCTAGTCACCAGGGAGCTGTTTTTT. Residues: CASSQGLVTRELFF.

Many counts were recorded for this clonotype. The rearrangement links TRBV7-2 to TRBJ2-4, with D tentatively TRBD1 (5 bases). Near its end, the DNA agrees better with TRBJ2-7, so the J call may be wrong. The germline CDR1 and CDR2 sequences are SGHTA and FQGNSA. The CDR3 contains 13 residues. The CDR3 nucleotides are TGTGCCAGCAGCCCTAGACAGACCTACGAGCAGTACTTC. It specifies CASSPRQTYEQYF.

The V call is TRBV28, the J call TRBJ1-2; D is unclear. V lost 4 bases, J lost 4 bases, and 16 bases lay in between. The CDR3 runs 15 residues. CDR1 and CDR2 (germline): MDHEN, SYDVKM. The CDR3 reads CASSSTGAGLYGYTF. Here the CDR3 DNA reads TGTGCCAGCAGTTCTACGGGCGCCGGCCTCTATGGCTACACCTTC.

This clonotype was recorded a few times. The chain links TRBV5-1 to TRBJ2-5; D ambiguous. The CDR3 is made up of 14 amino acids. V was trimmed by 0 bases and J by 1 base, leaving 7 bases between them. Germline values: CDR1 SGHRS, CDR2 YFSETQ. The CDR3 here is CASSLDAPQETQYF. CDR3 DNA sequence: TGCGCCAGCAGCTTGGATGCTCCCCAAGAGACCCAGTACTTC.

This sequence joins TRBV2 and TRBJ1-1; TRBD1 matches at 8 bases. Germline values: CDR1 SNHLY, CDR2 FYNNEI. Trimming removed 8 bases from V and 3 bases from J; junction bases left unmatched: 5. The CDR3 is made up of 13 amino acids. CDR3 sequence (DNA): TGTGCCAGCTGCTTGGACAGGGACACTGAAGCTTTCTTT. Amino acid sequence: CASCLDRDTEAFF.

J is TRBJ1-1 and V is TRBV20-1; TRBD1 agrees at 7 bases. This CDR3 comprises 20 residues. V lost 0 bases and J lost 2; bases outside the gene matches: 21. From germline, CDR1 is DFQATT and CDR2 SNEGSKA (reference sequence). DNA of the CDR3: TGCAGTGCTAGAGATCCCGACAGGGCAGGGTTCCAGAGGTTTAACACTGAAGCTTTCTTT. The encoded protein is CSARDPDRAGFQRFNTEAFF.

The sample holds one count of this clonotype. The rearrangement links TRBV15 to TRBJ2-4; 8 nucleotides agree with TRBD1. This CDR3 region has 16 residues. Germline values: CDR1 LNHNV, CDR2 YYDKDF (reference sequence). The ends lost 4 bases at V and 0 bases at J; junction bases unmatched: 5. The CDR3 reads CATSTDRGIAKNIQYF. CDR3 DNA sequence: TGTGCCACCAGCACAGACAGGGGAATAGCCAAAAACATTCAGTACTTC. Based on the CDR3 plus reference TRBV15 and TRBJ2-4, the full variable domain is DAMVIQNPRYQVTQFGKPVTLSCSQTLNHNVMYWYQQKSSQAPKLLFHYYDKDFNNEADTPDNFQSRRPNTSFCFLDIRSPGLGDTAMYLCATSTDRGIAKNIQYFGAGTRLSVL.

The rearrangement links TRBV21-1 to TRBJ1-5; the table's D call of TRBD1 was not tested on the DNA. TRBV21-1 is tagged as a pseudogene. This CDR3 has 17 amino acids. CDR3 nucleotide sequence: TGTGCCAGCAGCACCGATCACGGACAGCCCTACAATCAGCCCCAGCATTTT. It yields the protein CASSTDHGQPYNQPQHF.

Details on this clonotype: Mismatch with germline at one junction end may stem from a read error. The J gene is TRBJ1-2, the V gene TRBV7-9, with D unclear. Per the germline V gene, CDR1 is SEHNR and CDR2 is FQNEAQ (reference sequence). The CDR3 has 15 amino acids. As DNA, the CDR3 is TGTGCCAGCAGCTTAGGGGCCACACCCAACCATGGCTGCACCTTC. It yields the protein CASSLGATPNHGCTF.

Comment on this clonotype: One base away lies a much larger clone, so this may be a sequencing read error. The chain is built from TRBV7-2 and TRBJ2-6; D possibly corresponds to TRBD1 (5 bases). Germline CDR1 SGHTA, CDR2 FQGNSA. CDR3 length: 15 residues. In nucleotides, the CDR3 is TGTGCCAGCAGCTTGATTATTCCTGGGGCCAGCGTCCTGACTTTC. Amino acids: CASSLIIPGASVLTF.

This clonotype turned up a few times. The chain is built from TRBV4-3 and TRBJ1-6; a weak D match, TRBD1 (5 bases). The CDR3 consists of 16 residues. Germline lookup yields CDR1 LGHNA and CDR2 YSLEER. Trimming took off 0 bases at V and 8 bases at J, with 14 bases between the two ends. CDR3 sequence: CASSQDRDPGYSPLHF. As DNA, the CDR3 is TGCGCCAGCAGCCAAGATCGGGACCCGGGGTATTCACCCCTCCACTTT.

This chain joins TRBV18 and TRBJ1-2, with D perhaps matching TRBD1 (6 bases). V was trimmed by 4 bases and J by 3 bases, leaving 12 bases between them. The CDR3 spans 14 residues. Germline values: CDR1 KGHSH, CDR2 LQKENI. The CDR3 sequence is CASSHPTGHYGYTF. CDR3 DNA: TGTGCCAGCTCACATCCTACAGGGCACTATGGCTACACCTTC.

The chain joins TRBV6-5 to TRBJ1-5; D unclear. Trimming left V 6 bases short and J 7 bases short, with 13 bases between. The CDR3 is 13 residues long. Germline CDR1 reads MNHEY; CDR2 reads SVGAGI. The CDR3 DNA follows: TGTGCCAGCAGAAGAGGCAGCTTCCAGCCCCAGCATTTT. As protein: CASRRGSFQPQHF.